The 20 T cell receptor beta chains listed next were all sequenced from one sample in a study of beta chain features in type 1 diabetes. Expressed TCRB transcripts were sequenced because the isolated RNA had all been reverse transcribed beforehand. This table comes from immunoSEQ multiplex PCR, and its TCRdb copy is limited to in-frame clones, with some not included. The table shows 300,000 to 350,000 clones, with less than 20% occurring only once. Material: naive CD4+ T cells from blood. The receptors shown here come from a woman aged 18-30 years in good health.

This clone turned up a few times. J is TRBJ2-4 and V is TRBV7-2; D not resolved. V gave up 0 bases and J gave up 2 bases, with 8 bases separating them. Germline values: CDR1 SGHTA, CDR2 FQGNSA. The length of the CDR3 is 15 residues. The CDR3 DNA reads as TGTGCCAGCAGCTTAGCGCGTGTTCCCAAAAACATTCAGTACTTC. The encoded protein is CASSLARVPKNIQYF.

This clone was observed a few times. CDR3 in DNA: TGTGCCAGCAGCTTAGATCGCCAGGCCTTCAATGAGCAGTTCTTC. This translates into CASSLDRQAFNEQFF. The chain links TRBV11-2 to TRBJ2-1, with unresolved D. The CDR3 extends over 15 amino acids. The V gene lost 0 bases and the J gene lost 6 bases, with 12 bases spanning the gap. The germline CDR1 and CDR2 sequences are SGHAT and FQNNGV.

This clone was picked up a small number of times. The chain has TRBV7-9 and TRBJ2-7, with 10 bases identical to TRBD1. The germline V gene has CDR1 SEHNR and CDR2 FQNEAQ (reference sequence). This CDR3 is built from 14 residues. V trimming: 8 bases; J trimming: 3 bases; junction bases outside the gene matches: 7. The CDR3 region is CASLPGQGFYEQYF. CDR3 nucleotides: TGTGCCAGCCTCCCGGGACAGGGGTTCTACGAGCAGTACTTC.

The chain combines TRBV6-5 with TRBJ1-4; TRBD1 aligns across 7 bases. There are 16 residues in the CDR3. Germline loops: CDR1 MNHEY, CDR2 SVGAGI. V shed 4 bases and J 4 bases; nucleotides not matched to a gene: 9. For the CDR3, the DNA is TGTGCCAGCAGTTCCTCCGGGACAGCTCTTAATGAAAAACTGTTTTTT. Protein product: CASSSSGTALNEKLFF.

The chain combines TRBV18 with TRBJ2-3, with D maybe TRBD1 (6 bases). The germline V and J ends were trimmed by 0 bases and 1 base, with 8 bases remaining between them. Germline V CDR1 and CDR2: KGHSH, LQKENI. This CDR3 has 15 residues. The CDR3 nucleotides read TGTGCCAGCTCACCACCGAACAGGGGCACAGATACGCAGTATTTT. Amino acid sequence: CASSPPNRGTDTQYF.

The V gene is TRBV7-2, the J gene TRBJ1-4; no definite D call. CDR3 size: 14 residues. V was trimmed by 2 bases and J by 8 bases, leaving 12 bases between them. The germline CDR1 and CDR2 sequences are SGHTA and FQGNSA. CDR3 sequence reads: CASSLPGFGEKLFF. As DNA, the CDR3 is TGTGCCAGCAGCTTACCGGGTTTTGGCGAAAAACTGTTTTTT.

A few counts support this clone. The chain couples TRBV11-2 to TRBJ2-3; D ambiguous. This CDR3 has 16 residues. Germline loops: CDR1 SGHAT, CDR2 FQNNGV. V was cut by 0 bases and J by 0 bases, with 10 bases left in between. Written as DNA, the CDR3 is TGTGCCAGCAGCTTAGAGAGCTATACTAGCACAGATACGCAGTATTTT. It specifies CASSLESYTSTDTQYF.

In this sample, this clone turned up a few times. The chain carries TRBV30 and TRBJ1-2; 9 bases are a match to TRBD1. This CDR3 region has 16 residues. The trim removed 2 bases at V and 0 bases at J, leaving 7 bases unmatched. Per germline, CDR1 GTSNPN and CDR2 SVGIG (reference sequence). CDR3 protein: CAWSSGTGISNYGYTF. The DNA of the CDR3 is TGTGCCTGGAGTTCCGGGACAGGGATCTCTAACTATGGCTACACCTTC.

As regards this clone: The same CDR3 also results from other DNA sequences found in this sample. The chain joins TRBV5-1 to TRBJ2-6; D may be TRBD1 (5 bases). The germline V gene encodes CDR1 SGHRS and CDR2 YFSETQ. The V end lost 3 bases, the J end lost 0 bases, and 7 bases lay between the germline ends. The CDR3 covers 15 residues. The CDR3 nucleotides read TGCGCCAGCAGCTCAGACAGCTCTGGGGCCAACGTCCTGACTTTC. Residues: CASSSDSSGANVLTF. Full variable domain (outside the CDR3, taken from reference TRBV5-1 and TRBJ2-6): KAGVTQTPRYLIKTRGQQVTLSCSPISGHRSVSWYQQTPGQGLQFLFEYFSETQRNKGNFPGRFSGRQFSNSRSEMNVSTLELGDSALYLCASSSDSSGANVLTFGAGSRLTVL.

This clone was seen a few times. In the same sample, other DNA sequences code for this CDR3. The chain employs TRBV4-1 and TRBJ2-7; 8 nucleotides align to TRBD2. This CDR3 comprises 14 residues. The V and J ends lost 1 base and 2 bases, in that order; junction bases with no gene match: 1. From germline, CDR1 is MGHRA and CDR2 YSYEKL. CDR3 nucleotides: TGCGCCAGCAGCCAAGTAGCGGGGACCTACGAGCAGTACTTC. Its translation: CASSQVAGTYEQYF.

The V gene is TRBV10-3, the J gene TRBJ2-3; 9 nucleotides align to TRBD1. The V gene's germline CDR1 is ENHRY and CDR2 SYGVKD. This CDR3 has 15 amino acids. With V trimmed by 5 bases and J by 3 bases, 6 bases remained unmatched. The CDR3 is CAISSGTGLTDTQYF. DNA of the CDR3: TGTGCCATCAGTTCCGGGACAGGGTTGACAGATACGCAGTATTTT.

This chain joins TRBV18 and TRBJ1-1; D unresolved. CDR1 is KGHSH, CDR2 LQKENI, per germline. V shed 5 bases and J shed 1 base, with 8 bases lying between them. The CDR3 is 13 amino acids. This CDR3 is CASSFGGNTEAFF. The CDR3 DNA follows: TGTGCCAGCTCATTTGGCGGGAACACTGAAGCTTTCTTT. Full variable domain (remainder filled in from reference TRBV18 and TRBJ1-1): NAGVMQNPRHLVRRRGQEARLRCSPMKGHSHVYWYRQLPEEGLKFMVYLQKENIIDESGMPKERFSAEFPKEGPSILRIQQVVRGDSAAYFCASSFGGNTEAFFGQGTRLTVV.

This rearrangement joins TRBV6-6 to TRBJ1-2, with a weak D call TRBD1 (6 bases). Per germline, CDR1 MNHNY and CDR2 SVGAGI (reference sequence). The CDR3 has 16 amino acids. Deletions cut 7 bases from V and 8 bases from J, with 26 bases between. CDR3 sequence reads: CASTPTGPPGYGGYTF. The CDR3 DNA follows: TGTGCCAGCACCCCGACAGGTCCCCCTGGTTATGGGGGCTACACCTTC.

This clone came up a few times. This chain connects TRBV5-1 to TRBJ2-5; D gene uncertain. CDR3 length: 13 amino acids. Deletions cut 5 bases from V and 7 bases from J, with 15 bases between. The germline V gene encodes CDR1 SGHRS and CDR2 YFSETQ. The CDR3 reads CASSFNTPGTQYF. The CDR3, as DNA: TGCGCCAGCAGTTTCAATACCCCAGGGACCCAGTACTTC.

The gene calls are TRBV5-1 and TRBJ1-1, with a weak D call TRBD1 (6 bases). Germline CDR1 and CDR2: SGHRS and YFSETQ. V was shortened by 1 base and J by 2 bases, with 9 bases between the two germline ends. The CDR3 has 14 residues. The CDR3 sequence: CASSLTGTNTEAFF. The CDR3 DNA follows: TGCGCCAGCAGCTTGACAGGGACCAACACTGAAGCTTTCTTT.

This chain joins TRBV19 and TRBJ2-3; D unclear. The V gene's germline CDR1 is LNHDA and CDR2 SQIVND (reference sequence). V lost 5 bases to trimming and J lost 0 bases, with 9 bases between them. There are 14 residues in the CDR3. CDR3 residues: CASSSPRSTDTQYF. The CDR3 region has the DNA TGTGCCAGTAGTTCCCCGAGAAGCACAGATACGCAGTATTTT.

The J gene is TRBJ2-2, the V gene TRBV28; tentative D call: TRBD1 (6 bases). CDR1 and CDR2 from the germline V gene are MDHEN and SYDVKM. Trimming pared 6 bases from V and 5 bases from J, leaving 19 bases between. The CDR3 totals 16 residues. The CDR3 nucleotides read TGTGCCAGCAGGCTCCCGGGACAACAACGTACCGGGGAGCTGTTTTTT. Translating it yields CASRLPGQQRTGELFF.

A few counts support this clone. The J gene is TRBJ2-7, the V gene TRBV6-1, with 9 bases identical to TRBD2. The V and J ends lost 5 bases and 2 bases, in that order; junction bases with no gene match: 1. The germline V gene has CDR1 MNHNS and CDR2 SASEGT. The CDR3 runs 13 residues. In DNA, the CDR3 is TGTGCCAGCAGTAGCGGGGGGCCCTACGAGCAGTACTTC. Its protein is CASSSGGPYEQYF.

The chain carries TRBV9 and TRBJ2-3, with unresolved D. With 4 bases removed from V and 4 bases from J, the gap between germline ends came to 13 bases. The CDR3 sequence is 14 residues long. Germline V gene lookup returns CDR1 SGDLS and CDR2 YYNGEE. The CDR3 sequence: CASSPPSSADTQYF. DNA for the CDR3: TGTGCCAGCAGCCCACCTAGTTCTGCAGATACGCAGTATTTT.

The chain has TRBV7-2 and TRBJ2-5; D may be TRBD1 (6 bases). Trimming left V 0 bases short and J 2 bases short, with 13 bases between. The CDR3 covers 16 residues. Germline values: CDR1 SGHTA, CDR2 FQGNSA. For the CDR3, the DNA is TGTGCCAGCAGCTTAGCGCACGGGACACTACAAGAGACCCAGTACTTC. Amino acid sequence: CASSLAHGTLQETQYF.